This is a list of T cell receptor beta chains from one sample in a study of vaccination and CD4 T cells after COVID-19. TCRdb passed the PCR reads through MiXCR, listing each CDR3 protein once. The repertoire includes 20,000 to 30,000 distinct CDR3 sequences, around half of them detected once, and 5% to 6.5% sits in the top ten. No antigens are known for them. Sequenced sample: CD4+ T cells from blood, cultured in vitro. Receptors were obtained from a human donor who had recovered from COVID-19. CDR3s include the opening cysteine and the closing phenylalanine or tryptophan. The D gene is left open where the match is weak. Clone size is shown for a subset of rows, as once, few, many or a class of expanded clone.

d_call	v_call	clone_size	j_call	cdr3_aa	cdr3_nt
-	TRBV29-1	-	TRBJ1-2	CSVEDRYYGYTF	TGCAGCGTTGAGGACAGATACTATGGCTACACCTTC
-	TRBV27	-	TRBJ2-1	CARRRVNEQFF	TGTGCCAGGAGGAGGGTTAATGAGCAGTTCTTC
TRBD1	TRBV20-1	-	TRBJ1-2	CSARDRRGRLYGYTF	TGCAGTGCTAGAGACCGCAGGGGGCGCCTCTATGGCTACACCTTC
TRBD2	TRBV20-1	-	TRBJ2-7	CSVPRTSGGRDEQYF	TGCAGCGTACCTAGGACTAGCGGGGGGCGGGACGAGCAGTACTTC
-	TRBV18	few	TRBJ1-2	CASSPPSSGGPTYGYTF	TGTGCCAGCTCACCACCGTCGTCGGGCGGGCCAACCTATGGCTACACCTTC
TRBD1	TRBV20-1	few	TRBJ2-7	CSARDSLGQGPHEQYF	TGCAGTGCTAGAGATAGTCTGGGACAGGGGCCCCACGAGCAGTACTTC
-	TRBV20-1	-	TRBJ2-3	CSARDQEKSTDTQYF	TGCAGTGCTAGAGATCAGGAGAAAAGCACAGATACGCAGTATTTT
-	TRBV6-1	-	TRBJ1-6	CASSPGTQEPYNSPLHF	TGTGCCAGCAGTCCAGGGACCCAAGAGCCCTATAATTCACCCCTCCACTTT
TRBD2	TRBV7-2	-	TRBJ2-1	CASRLAALYNEQFF	TGTGCCAGCAGACTAGCGGCCCTCTACAATGAGCAGTTCTTC
-	TRBV5-5	-	TRBJ1-3	CASSWDPTGNTIYF	TGTGCCAGCAGCTGGGATCCTACTGGAAACACCATATATTTT
TRBD2	TRBV7-3	few	TRBJ2-3	CASRPPGLDTDTQYF	TGTGCCAGCAGGCCACCGGGACTAGATACAGATACGCAGTATTTT
-	TRBV29-1	-	TRBJ1-5	CSVGFSRDQPQHF	TGCAGCGTTGGATTTTCCCGAGATCAGCCCCAGCATTTT
-	TRBV29-1	-	TRBJ2-1	CSVEEDRYNEQFF	TGCAGCGTTGAAGAGGACCGCTACAATGAGCAGTTCTTC
TRBD1	TRBV28	-	TRBJ1-2	CAIGGQEINYGYTF	TGTGCCATCGGGGGACAGGAAATTAACTATGGCTACACCTTC
-	TRBV19	-	TRBJ2-1	CASSITKGGGGARSSYNEQFF	TGTGCCAGTAGTATCACTAAAGGGGGCGGGGGTGCTAGGAGCTCCTACAATGAGCAGTTCTTC
TRBD2	TRBV15	few	TRBJ2-3	CATSRDIAGVAPDTQYF	TGTGCCACCAGCAGAGATATTGCGGGGGTAGCGCCAGATACGCAGTATTTT
-	TRBV7-8	-	TRBJ2-4	CASSLGAGEAKNIQYF	TGTGCCAGCAGCTTAGGGGCAGGGGAAGCCAAAAACATTCAGTACTTC
-	TRBV28	-	TRBJ1-5	CASSLIRTYSNQPQHF	TGTGCCAGCAGTTTAATCAGGACTTATAGCAATCAGCCCCAGCATTTT
-	TRBV6-4	-	TRBJ2-1	CASSSQALGGNEQFF	TGTGCCAGCAGTTCTCAGGCACTCGGGGGCAATGAGCAGTTCTTC
TRBD2	TRBV30	-	TRBJ2-7	CAWKGREADYEQYF	TGTGCCTGGAAGGGGCGGGAGGCCGACTACGAGCAGTACTTC
-	TRBV5-1	-	TRBJ2-3	CASSLASDTQYF	TGCGCCAGCAGCTTGGCCTCAGATACGCAGTATTTT
TRBD1	TRBV18	once	TRBJ1-1	CASSRAGTGPTEAFF	TGTGCCAGCTCACGGGCCGGGACAGGGCCCACTGAAGCTTTCTTT
-	TRBV5-1	-	TRBJ1-5	CASSLSGRDQPQHF	TGCGCCAGCAGCTTGTCGGGGAGAGATCAGCCCCAGCATTTT
-	TRBV19	-	TRBJ1-4	CATGHPTNEKLFF	TGTGCCACCGGACACCCCACTAATGAAAAACTGTTTTTT
TRBD1	TRBV7-9	-	TRBJ2-7	CASSLGQGAHVNEQYF	TGTGCCAGCAGCCTGGGACAGGGGGCGCATGTTAACGAGCAGTACTTC
TRBD1	TRBV6-5	few	TRBJ1-1	CASSFGRGTEAFF	TGTGCCAGCAGTTTTGGCAGGGGGACTGAAGCTTTCTTT
TRBD1	TRBV20-1	-	TRBJ1-2	CSASLPGTGLGYTF	TGCAGTGCTAGCTTACCCGGGACAGGGTTAGGCTACACCTTC
-	TRBV25-1	-	TRBJ1-2	CASNPQWGGDGYTF	TGTGCCAGCAATCCCCAATGGGGAGGGGATGGCTACACCTTC
TRBD1	TRBV6-5	few	TRBJ1-1	CASSYRGLMSTEAFF	TGTGCCAGCAGTTACAGGGGGCTAATGAGTACTGAAGCTTTCTTT
TRBD2	TRBV19	-	TRBJ2-7	CASSIRDSGVYEQYF	TGTGCCAGTAGTATAAGAGATAGCGGGGTCTACGAGCAGTACTTC
-	TRBV20-1	-	TRBJ1-6	CSARLQGSGDSPLHF	TGCAGTGCCAGACTACAGGGATCCGGGGATTCACCCCTCCACTTT
-	TRBV20-1	few	TRBJ2-7	CSARPLDTNSYEQYF	TGCAGTGCTAGACCCTTGGACACTAACTCCTACGAGCAGTACTTC
TRBD2	TRBV27	-	TRBJ2-7	CASSKGPSGGSYEQYF	TGTGCCAGCAGTAAGGGTCCTAGCGGGGGCTCCTACGAGCAGTACTTC
TRBD2	TRBV6-1	-	TRBJ2-1	CASSVAGGPPYNEQFF	TGTGCCAGCAGTGTAGCGGGAGGGCCCCCCTACAATGAGCAGTTCTTC
TRBD2	TRBV19	few	TRBJ2-5	CASSDGLAGAETQYF	TGTGCCAGTAGTGATGGACTAGCGGGAGCAGAGACCCAGTACTTC
TRBD1	TRBV7-9	few	TRBJ1-1	CASRGRDSHTEAFF	TGTGCCAGCAGAGGACGGGACAGCCACACTGAAGCTTTCTTT
-	TRBV12-3/TRBV12-4	-	TRBJ1-5	CASTFRVDQPQHF	TGTGCCAGCACCTTCAGGGTAGATCAGCCCCAGCATTTT
-	TRBV6-4	few	TRBJ1-6	CASSVAIGSPLHF	TGTGCCAGCAGTGTCGCAATCGGTTCACCCCTCCACTTT
-	TRBV18	few	TRBJ1-2	CASSPDSNYGYTF	TGTGCCAGCTCACCCGACAGCAACTATGGCTACACCTTC
TRBD1	TRBV11-2	-	TRBJ1-1	CASSLQGATTEAFF	TGTGCCAGCAGCTTACAGGGGGCGACCACTGAAGCTTTCTTT
-	TRBV20-1	-	TRBJ1-2	CKANYGYTF	TGCAAAGCGAACTATGGCTACACCTTC
-	TRBV27	-	TRBJ1-5	CASSSRESGGNQPQHF	TGTGCCAGCAGTTCCCGGGAAAGTGGGGGCAATCAGCCCCAGCATTTT
-	TRBV7-9	-	TRBJ1-1	CASSLASPGRSTEAFF	TGTGCCAGCAGCTTAGCAAGTCCCGGGCGGAGCACTGAAGCTTTCTTT
TRBD2	TRBV20-1	-	TRBJ2-1	CSARYSGRANEQFF	TGCAGTGCTAGGTATAGCGGGAGGGCCAATGAGCAGTTCTTC
-	TRBV20-1	-	TRBJ2-7	CSASKGDVSYEQYF	TGCAGTGCTAGTAAGGGGGACGTATCTTACGAGCAGTACTTC
-	TRBV19	-	TRBJ1-5	CASSIAVMSNQPQHF	TGTGCCAGTAGTATTGCGGTAATGAGCAATCAGCCCCAGCATTTT
TRBD1	TRBV20-1	-	TRBJ2-7	CSAPRDRVAYEQYF	TGCAGTGCTCCCCGGGACAGGGTCGCCTACGAGCAGTACTTC